The sequence of this T cell receptor (beta chain) was determined in a study of T cell changes during pregnancy in multiple sclerosis. This clone was recorded a few times. Per the germline V gene, CDR1 is MNHEY and CDR2 is SVGAGI. The V gene lost 0 bases and the J gene lost 15 bases, with 9 bases spanning the gap. CDR3 length: 12 amino acids. Clones were read by immunoSEQ multiplex PCR, and TCRdb kept only the in-frame ones, dropping some. The sample shows tens of thousands of clones, about 89% of them seen only once. The material sequenced was peripheral blood, taken in the second trimester of pregnancy. The receptor was derived from a female donor with multiple sclerosis, enrolled in a pregnancy study. V usage is TRBV6-5 and J usage is TRBJ1-6; D is ambiguous. The CDR3 reads CASSYSKEHLHF. For the CDR3, the DNA is TGTGCCAGCAGTTACTCGAAGGAGCACCTCCACTTT.